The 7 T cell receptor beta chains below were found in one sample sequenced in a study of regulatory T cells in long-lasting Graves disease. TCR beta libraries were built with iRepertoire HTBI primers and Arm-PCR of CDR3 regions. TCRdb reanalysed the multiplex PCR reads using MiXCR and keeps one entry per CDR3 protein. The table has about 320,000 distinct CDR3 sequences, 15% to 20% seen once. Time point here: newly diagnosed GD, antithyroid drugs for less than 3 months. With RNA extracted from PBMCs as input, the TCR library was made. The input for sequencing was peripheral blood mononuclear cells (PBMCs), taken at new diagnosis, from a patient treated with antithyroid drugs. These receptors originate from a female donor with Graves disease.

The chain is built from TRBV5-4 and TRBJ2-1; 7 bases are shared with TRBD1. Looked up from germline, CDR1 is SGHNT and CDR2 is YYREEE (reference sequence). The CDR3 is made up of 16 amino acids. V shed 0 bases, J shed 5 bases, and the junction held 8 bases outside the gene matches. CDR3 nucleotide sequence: TGTGCCAGCAGCTTGGAGGGGGCAGGGCTACACAATGAGCAGTTCTTC. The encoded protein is CASSLEGAGLHNEQFF. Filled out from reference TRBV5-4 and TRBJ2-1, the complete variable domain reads ETGVTQSPTHLIKTRGQQVTLRCSSQSGHNTVSWYQQALGQGPQFIFQYYREEENGRGNFPPRFSGLQFPNYSSELNVNALELDDSALYLCASSLEGAGLHNEQFFGPGTRLTVL.

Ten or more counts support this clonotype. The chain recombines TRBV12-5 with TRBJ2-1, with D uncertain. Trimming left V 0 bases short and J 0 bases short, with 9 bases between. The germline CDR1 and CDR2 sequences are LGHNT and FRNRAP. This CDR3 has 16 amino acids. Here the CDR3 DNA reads TGTGCTAGTGGTTTGGTATTAGGGATCTCCTACAATGAGCAGTTCTTC. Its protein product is CASGLVLGISYNEQFF.

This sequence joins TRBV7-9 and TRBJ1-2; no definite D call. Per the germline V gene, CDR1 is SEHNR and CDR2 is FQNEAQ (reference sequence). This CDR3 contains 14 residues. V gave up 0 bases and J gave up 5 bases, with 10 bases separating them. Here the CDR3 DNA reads TGTGCCAGCAGCTTAGCGTCGGGTGAATATGGCTACACCTTC. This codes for CASSLASGEYGYTF.

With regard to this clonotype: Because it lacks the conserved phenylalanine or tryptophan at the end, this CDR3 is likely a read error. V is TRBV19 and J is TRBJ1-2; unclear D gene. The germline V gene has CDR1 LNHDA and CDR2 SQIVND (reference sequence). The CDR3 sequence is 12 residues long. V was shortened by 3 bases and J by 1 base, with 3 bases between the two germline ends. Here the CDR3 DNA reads TGTGCCAGTAGTATTATTAACTATGGCTACACCTCC. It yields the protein CASSIINYGYTS.

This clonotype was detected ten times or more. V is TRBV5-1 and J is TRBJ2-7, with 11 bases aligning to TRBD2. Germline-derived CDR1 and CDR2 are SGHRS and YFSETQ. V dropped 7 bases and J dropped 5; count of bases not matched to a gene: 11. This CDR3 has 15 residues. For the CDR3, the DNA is TGCGCCAGCCGGATATTGACTAGCGGGACCGACGAGCAGTACTTC. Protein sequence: CASRILTSGTDEQYF.

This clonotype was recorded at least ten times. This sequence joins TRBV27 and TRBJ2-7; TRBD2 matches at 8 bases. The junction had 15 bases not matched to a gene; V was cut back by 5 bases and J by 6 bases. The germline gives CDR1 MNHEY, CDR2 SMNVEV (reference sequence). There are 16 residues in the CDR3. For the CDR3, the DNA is TGTGCCAGCAGTCCCTCTAGCGGGCCCATGGGGCTCGAGCAGTACTTC. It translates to CASSPSSGPMGLEQYF.

In DNA, the CDR3 is TGTGCCAGCAGCGCGGACGGTGCCTACGAGCAGTACTTC. Translation gives CASSADGAYEQYF. The chain links TRBV5-6 to TRBJ2-7; D remains unclear. Germline V gene lookup returns CDR1 SGHDT and CDR2 YYEEEE. Trimming shortened V by 4 bases and J by 2 bases, and 10 bases separated the two germline ends. The CDR3 is 13 residues long.